This record looks at one T cell receptor beta chain sequence and its context. The sample originates from a study of blood T cell repertoires in COVID-19. Germline V CDR1 and CDR2: SEHNR, FQNEAQ (reference sequence). V shed 1 base and J shed 5 bases, with 15 bases lying between them. CDR3 size: 16 residues. Per the study methods: Reference gene primer amplification in the assay estimated nucleated cell counts. Profiled with immunoSEQ multiplex PCR; TCRdb holds only in-frame clones, not every one. The DNA gave D and trimming, while V, J and clone size come from that table. Here the sample spans roughly 350,000 clones, more than 85% being singletons. Study members were between roughly 18 and 90 years old and lived in fewer than 30 US regions. Donors were grouped by their self-reported clinical history. Symptom resolution, clearance, or two negative PCRs marked the recovered donors of Cohort 3.

This chain links TRBV7-9 with TRBJ2-1, with D perhaps matching TRBD1 (6 bases). Sequenced: PBMCs or T cells enriched from blood (not recorded which). The source of this sequence is a woman in her thirties who had recovered from COVID-19. CDR3 nucleotide sequence: TGTGCCAGCAGCTTAGTTCTGGGGGCGCGTCACAATGAGCAGTTCTTC. It codes for CASSLVLGARHNEQFF.